This entry describes one TCR beta chain. Its antigen is unidentified. HTBI primers from iRepertoire and Arm-PCR of CDR3 regions yielded the TCR beta libraries. From the multiplex PCR reads, TCRdb called clonotypes with MiXCR, one entry per CDR3 protein. The data contain roughly 400,000 distinct CDR3 sequences, 21% of them singletons. Per germline, CDR1 WSHSY and CDR2 SAAADI. Trimming took 2 bases from V and 7 from J, leaving 9 bases between them. This CDR3 has 13 residues. The sample originates from a study of regulatory T cells in long-lasting Graves disease. Looking at the study overall: Persistence in Graves' disease required over 5 years of antithyroid drugs plus positive TSH receptor antibodies.

Described time point: persistent/refractory GD, antithyroid drugs over 5 years with positive TRAb. PBMC RNA was the source of the TCR library. Patient provenance is recorded as an endocrinology department in Xi'an, China. Study outcomes and limitations: Researchers examined only peripheral blood and not thyroid tissue. Persistent patients had a count of shared public clonotypes (around 2,700) that exceeded that of new patients (966).

The specimen was peripheral blood mononuclear cells (PBMCs), collected when the disease was refractory, from a patient treated with antithyroid drugs. The clonotype comes from a female donor with Graves disease. This chain uses TRBV10-2 with TRBJ1-5; D ambiguous. The CDR3 sequence: CASSEGYHQPQHF. CDR3 sequence (DNA): TGCGCCAGCAGTGAGGGGTATCACCAGCCCCAGCATTTT.